This TCR beta chain was sequenced in a study of blood T cells in healthy people across ages (dated by TCRdb to between 2015 and 2016). Turning to the overall study: In model experiments, template switching captured about one uniquely barcoded TCR beta cDNA molecule for every two T cells. Age-related changes in TCR beta repertoire diversity were measured in the study by deep sequencing normalized with unique cDNA molecular identifiers. Two additional independent replicas of 1 million unique cDNA reads from the same blood draw were analyzed for two donors (one aged 18 to 29 and one aged 80 or older). Donors of different ages were randomly distributed across sequencing lanes to avoid experimental bias. Donors were grouped into four age groups: young (average 16 years), middle-aged (39), aged (around 56) and long-lived (less than 85).

Comment on this clonotype: The specificity of this receptor is unknown. No qualities accompany the bases; no much larger clone lies one base away.

The receptor library was made with 5' RACE. Reads for this sample came from an Illumina HiSeq 2500. The second PCR ran for about 7 to 11 cycles and used a J-beta primer mix along with a sample-barcoded 5' primer. A template-switch 5' adaptor carrying 12 random nucleotides introduced a unique molecular identifier onto each TCR beta cDNA molecule. Each sample yielded at least 3 million CDR3-containing paired-end reads. First-strand cDNA synthesis was performed from all RNA using the Mint cDNA synthesis kit, with priming by a TRBC-specific oligonucleotide. Following uracil-DNA glycosylase treatment, all cDNA underwent a first 18-cycle PCR with the universal primers M1SS and BC2_uni_R. The study's own analysis went as follows. For normalization, 1 million high-quality reads, each with a distinct molecular identifier, were randomly selected from each sample. Reads with shared molecular identifiers were discarded instead of being binned into consensus sequences. CDR3 identification, clonotype clustering and error correction used MiTCR with a Q25 quality threshold and the strictest error-elimination algorithm. A nonparametric unseen species model with Euler transformation was used to estimate a lower bound on total TCR beta diversity. TCRdb reprocessed the public reads (quality trimming at Q25 with fastp, clone calling with MiXCR) and kept in-frame beta chains. Each entry merges the rows of one CDR3 protein and shows their most common DNA and genes. For this entry, the V and J calls and clone size follow TCRdb and not the study's own pipeline. The sample has around 1.5 million distinct CDR3 sequences on record, around 35% of them singletons. In total, the top ten clones hold around 10% of the sample.

Overall study results and their limits: Observed TCR beta diversity correlated strongly with the percentage of naive T cells measured by flow cytometry. Bulk unsorted PBMC profiling prevented conclusive comparison of naive and antigen-experienced compartments. Compared with the aged group, the long-lived group had more naive CD4+ T cells, fewer expanded clones and increased TCR diversity, suggesting age selection. Total diversity estimates from one million sequenced T cells were considered lower bounds and underestimates. Donor CMV infection status was unknown, potentially confounding age-related changes in expanded clonotypes. As age increased, observed TCR beta diversity per million T cells dropped in a roughly linear way, and a significant reduction was already evident by age roughly 36.

Donors were 39 systemically healthy Caucasian individuals from Russia aged 6 to 90 years. About 10 milliliters of peripheral blood were collected from each donor into EDTA-treated Vacutainer tubes. Ficoll-Paque density-gradient centrifugation was used to isolate PBMCs, with at least 7 million per sample. Total RNA, at least 6 micrograms per sample, was extracted from PBMCs with Trizol reagent. The percentages of naive CD45RAhigh/CD27high T cells were determined by flow cytometry on a PBMC aliquot from every donor. This sequence originates from a woman aged 25-40 years in good health. The sequencing input was blood.

The CDR3 reads CASSHGGLGANVLTF. The bases read TGTGCCAGCAGTCATGGGGGGCTAGGGGCCAACGTCCTGACTTTC. This receptor chain uses TRBV7-9 and TRBJ2-6; the D gene is perhaps TRBD1 or TRBD2, each of them matching over 6 bases. Between the V and J ends, shortened by 6 bases and 4 bases respectively, the junction contains 13 bases. CDR1 and CDR2 were assigned from the germline V gene (reference sequence) as SEHNR and FQNEAQ. Taken from cysteine to phenylalanine, the CDR3 has 15 residues. Only CDR3 DNA is held: 45 bases, read in frame from base 1.